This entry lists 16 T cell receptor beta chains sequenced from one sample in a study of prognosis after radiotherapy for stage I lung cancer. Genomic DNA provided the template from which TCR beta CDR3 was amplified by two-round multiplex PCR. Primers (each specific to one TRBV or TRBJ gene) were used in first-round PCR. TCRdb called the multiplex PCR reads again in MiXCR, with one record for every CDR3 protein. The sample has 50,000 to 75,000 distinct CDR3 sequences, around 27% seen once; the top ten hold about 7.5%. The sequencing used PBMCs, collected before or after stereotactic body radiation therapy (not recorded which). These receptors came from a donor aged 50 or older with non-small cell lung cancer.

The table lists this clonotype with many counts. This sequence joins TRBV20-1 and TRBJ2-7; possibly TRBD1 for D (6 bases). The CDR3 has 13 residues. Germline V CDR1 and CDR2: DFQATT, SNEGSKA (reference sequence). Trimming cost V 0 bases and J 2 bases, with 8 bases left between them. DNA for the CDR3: TGCAGTGCTAGAGACGGGACACCCTACGAGCAGTACTTC. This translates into CSARDGTPYEQYF.

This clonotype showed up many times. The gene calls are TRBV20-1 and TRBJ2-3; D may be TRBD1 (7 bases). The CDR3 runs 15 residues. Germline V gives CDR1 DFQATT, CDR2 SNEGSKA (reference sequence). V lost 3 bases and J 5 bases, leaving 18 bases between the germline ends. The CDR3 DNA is TGCAGTGCTAGTGGGGGGACAGTTAAGAGAGATACGCAGTATTTT. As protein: CSASGGTVKRDTQYF.

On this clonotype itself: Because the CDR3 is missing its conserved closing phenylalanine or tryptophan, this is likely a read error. CDR3 in DNA: TGTGCCAGCAGTTTACGGGAGGGGTCTGGTGGAAACACCATATATTCT. This codes for CASSLREGSGGNTIYS. This rearrangement joins TRBV28 to TRBJ1-3, with D maybe TRBD1 (5 bases). Germline V gene data show CDR1 as MDHEN and CDR2 as SYDVKM. The CDR3 spans 16 residues. V was pared by 2 bases and J by 3 bases, with 14 bases between.

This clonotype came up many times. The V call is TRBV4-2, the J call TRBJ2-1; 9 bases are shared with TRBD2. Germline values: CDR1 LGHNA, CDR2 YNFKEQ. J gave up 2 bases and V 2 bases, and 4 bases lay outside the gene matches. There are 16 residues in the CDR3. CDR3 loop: CASSQISGGTYNEQFF. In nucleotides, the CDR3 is TGTGCCAGCAGCCAAATTAGCGGGGGAACCTACAATGAGCAGTTCTTC.

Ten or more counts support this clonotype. The CDR3 is CASSLAQGGNQPQHF. The CDR3, as DNA: TGTGCCAGCAGCTTGGCCCAGGGTGGCAATCAGCCCCAGCATTTT. The chain recombines TRBV5-5 with TRBJ1-5, with D tentatively TRBD1 (5 bases). The germline V gene has CDR1 SGHKS and CDR2 YYEKEE (reference sequence). Trimming removed 0 bases from V and 2 bases from J, with 9 bases in between. The CDR3 sequence is 15 residues long.

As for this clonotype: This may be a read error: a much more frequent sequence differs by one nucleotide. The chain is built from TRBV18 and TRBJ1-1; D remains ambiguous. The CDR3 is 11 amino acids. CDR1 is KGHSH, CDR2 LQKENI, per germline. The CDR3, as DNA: TGTGCCAGCCGAGGAGACACTGATGCTTTCTTT. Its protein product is CASRGDTDAFF.

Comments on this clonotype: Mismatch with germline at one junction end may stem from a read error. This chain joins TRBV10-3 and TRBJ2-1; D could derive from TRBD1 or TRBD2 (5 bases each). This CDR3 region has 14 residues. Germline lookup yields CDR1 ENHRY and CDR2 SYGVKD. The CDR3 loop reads CAISGQEGYNERFF. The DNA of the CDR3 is TGTGCCATCAGTGGACAAGAGGGGTACAATGAGCGGTTCTTC.

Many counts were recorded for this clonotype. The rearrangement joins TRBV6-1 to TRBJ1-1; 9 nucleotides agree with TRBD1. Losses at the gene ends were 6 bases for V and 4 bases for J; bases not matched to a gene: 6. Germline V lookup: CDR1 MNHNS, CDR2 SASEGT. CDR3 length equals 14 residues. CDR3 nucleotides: TGTGCCAGCAGCAGGGGACAGGGCGGCACTGAAGCTTTCTTT. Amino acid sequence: CASSRGQGGTEAFF.

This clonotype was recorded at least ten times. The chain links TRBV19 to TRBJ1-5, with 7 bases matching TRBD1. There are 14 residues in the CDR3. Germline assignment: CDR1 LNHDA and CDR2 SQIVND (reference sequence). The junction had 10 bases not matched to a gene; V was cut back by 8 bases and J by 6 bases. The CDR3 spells CASGTGVVGQPQHF. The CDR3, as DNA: TGTGCCAGTGGTACAGGGGTCGTCGGTCAGCCCCAGCATTTT. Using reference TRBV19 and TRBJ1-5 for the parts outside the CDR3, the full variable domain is DGGITQSPKYLFRKEGQNVTLSCEQNLNHDAMYWYRQDPGQGLRLIYYSQIVNDFQKGDIAEGYSVSREKKESFPLTVTSAQKNPTAFYLCASGTGVVGQPQHFGDGTRLSIL.

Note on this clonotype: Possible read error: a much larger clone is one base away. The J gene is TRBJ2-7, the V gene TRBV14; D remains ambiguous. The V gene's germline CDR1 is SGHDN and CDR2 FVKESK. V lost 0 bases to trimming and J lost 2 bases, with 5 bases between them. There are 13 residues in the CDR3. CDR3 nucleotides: TGTGCCAGCAGCCAAGACATGACCTACGAGCAGTACTTC. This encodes CASSQDMTYEQYF.

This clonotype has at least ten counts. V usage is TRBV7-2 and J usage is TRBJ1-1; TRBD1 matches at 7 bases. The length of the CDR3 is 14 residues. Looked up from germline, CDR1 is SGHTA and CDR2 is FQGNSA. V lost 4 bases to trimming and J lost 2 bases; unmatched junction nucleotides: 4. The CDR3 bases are TGTGCCAGCAGCTGGGGACAGACAAACACTGAAGCTTTCTTT. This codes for CASSWGQTNTEAFF.

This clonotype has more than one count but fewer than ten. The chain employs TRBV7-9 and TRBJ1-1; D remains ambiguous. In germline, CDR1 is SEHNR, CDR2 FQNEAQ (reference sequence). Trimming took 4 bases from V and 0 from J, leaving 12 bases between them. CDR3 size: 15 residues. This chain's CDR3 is CASSYGVTVNTEAFF. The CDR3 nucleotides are TGTGCCAGCAGCTACGGGGTAACGGTGAACACTGAAGCTTTCTTT.

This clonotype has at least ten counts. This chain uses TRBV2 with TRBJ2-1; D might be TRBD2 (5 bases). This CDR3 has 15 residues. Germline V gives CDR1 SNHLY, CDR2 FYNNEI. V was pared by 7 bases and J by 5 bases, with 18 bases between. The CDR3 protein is CASTRYLAKNNEQFF. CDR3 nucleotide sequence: TGTGCCAGCACTAGGTATCTAGCCAAAAACAATGAGCAGTTCTTC. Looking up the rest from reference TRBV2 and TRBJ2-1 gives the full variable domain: EPEVTQTPSHQVTQMGQEVILRCVPISNHLYFYWYRQILGQKVEFLVSFYNNEISEKSEIFDDQFSVERPDGSNFTLKIRSTKLEDSAMYFCASTRYLAKNNEQFFGPGTRLTVL.

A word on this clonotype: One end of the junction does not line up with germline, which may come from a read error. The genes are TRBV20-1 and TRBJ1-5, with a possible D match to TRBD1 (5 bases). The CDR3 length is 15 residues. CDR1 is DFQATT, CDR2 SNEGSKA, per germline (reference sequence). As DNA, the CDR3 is TGCAGTGCTAGTGCCCAGGGTGTTCGCAATCATCCCCAGCATTTT. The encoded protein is CSASAQGVRNHPQHF.

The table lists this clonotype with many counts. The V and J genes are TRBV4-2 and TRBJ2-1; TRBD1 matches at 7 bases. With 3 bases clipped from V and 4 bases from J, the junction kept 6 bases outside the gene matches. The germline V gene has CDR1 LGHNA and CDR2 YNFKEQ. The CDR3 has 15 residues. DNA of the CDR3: TGTGCCAGCAGCCAGGGGACAGAGTCATACAATGAGCAGTTCTTC. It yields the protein CASSQGTESYNEQFF.

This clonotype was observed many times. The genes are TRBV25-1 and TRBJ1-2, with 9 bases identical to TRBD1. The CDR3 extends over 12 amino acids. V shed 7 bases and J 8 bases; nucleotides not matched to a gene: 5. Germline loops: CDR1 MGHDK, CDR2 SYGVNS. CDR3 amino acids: CASKGQGSGYTF. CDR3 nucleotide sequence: TGTGCCAGCAAGGGACAGGGAAGCGGCTACACCTTC.